Listed below are T cell receptor beta chains from one sample, sequenced in a study of OX40 agonist ivuxolimab in advanced cancers. Sequencing was performed with immunoSEQ multiplex PCR; in TCRdb, only in-frame clones are kept and a portion is missing. The repertoire holds about 50,000 clones, with about 89% as singletons. The sequencing used CD4+ or CD8+ T cells sorted from blood, collected in a trial of the OX40 agonist ivuxolimab. Source of these receptors: an adult with an advanced solid tumor such as melanoma, head and neck, liver or kidney cancer. CDR3s include the opening cysteine and the closing phenylalanine or tryptophan. Fields, in order: J gene, V gene, clone size, D gene, CDR3 DNA, CDR3 protein. The D gene is left open where the match is weak. Expanded clones get a size class; other rows say once, few or many, or leave the size out.

J: TRBJ1-1
V: TRBV6-6
size: -
D: -
DNA: TGTGCCAGCAGTTACCTGCCAGCCGCTGAAGCTTTCTTT
CDR3: CASSYLPAAEAFF

J: TRBJ1-2
V: TRBV6-5
size: -
D: -
DNA: TGTGCCAGCAGTTACTCGATCCAGCATGTAGGCTACACCTTC
CDR3: CASSYSIQHVGYTF

J: TRBJ2-2
V: TRBV7-2
size: -
D: -
DNA: TGTGCCAGCAGCGCCCTCTTGAACACCGGGGAGCTGTTTTTT
CDR3: CASSALLNTGELFF

J: TRBJ2-1
V: TRBV5-5
size: -
D: -
DNA: TGTGCCAGCAGCTTGGTACAGGGAAGTGAGCAGTTCTTC
CDR3: CASSLVQGSEQFF

J: TRBJ1-5
V: TRBV30
size: once
D: -
DNA: TGTGCCTGGAGTCCCGGGATAGGGAATCAGCCCCAGCATTTT
CDR3: CAWSPGIGNQPQHF

J: TRBJ2-6
V: TRBV15
size: -
D: TRBD1
DNA: TGTGCCACCAGCGGACTTGGGAGAACAGGGGTGGGGGACAACGTCCTGACTTTC
CDR3: CATSGLGRTGVGDNVLTF

J: TRBJ2-3
V: TRBV7-9
size: -
D: TRBD1
DNA: TGTGCCAGCAGCTTAGTCCCCCATGGACAGGGAAATACGCAGTATTTT
CDR3: CASSLVPHGQGNTQYF

J: TRBJ1-2
V: TRBV7-2
size: once
D: -
DNA: TGTGCCAGCAGCTTCTGGGGGCGGCATGGCTACACCTTC
CDR3: CASSFWGRHGYTF

J: TRBJ1-2
V: TRBV4-1
size: -
D: -
DNA: TGCGCCAGCAGCCAAGACCCGGAGGGGTTTAACTATGGCTACACCTTC
CDR3: CASSQDPEGFNYGYTF

J: TRBJ1-5
V: TRBV6-5
size: -
D: -
DNA: TGTGCCAGCAGTTACTCCAGGGCAAGCAATCAGCCCCAGCATTTT
CDR3: CASSYSRASNQPQHF

J: TRBJ2-1
V: TRBV7-9
size: -
D: -
DNA: TGTGCCAGCAGCTTCCTGGTCAATGAGCAGTTCTTC
CDR3: CASSFLVNEQFF

J: TRBJ1-1
V: TRBV4-3
size: -
D: -
DNA: TGCGCCAGCAGCCAAGATTACGTGGAGACACCCACGAACACTGAAGCTTTCTTT
CDR3: CASSQDYVETPTNTEAFF

J: TRBJ2-7
V: TRBV6-5
size: -
D: TRBD1
DNA: TGTGCCAGCAGTTACGCCGGGACAGGGATCACTGAGCAGTACTTC
CDR3: CASSYAGTGITEQYF

J: TRBJ2-1
V: TRBV29-1
size: -
D: -
DNA: TGCAGCGTTGAAGATCTACCCGGCGGGGGTACAGGGGTCAACTCCTACAATGAGCAGTTCTTC
CDR3: CSVEDLPGGGTGVNSYNEQFF

J: TRBJ2-1
V: TRBV7-2
size: -
D: -
DNA: TGTGCCAGCAGCTTAGACTACAATGAGCAGTTCTTC
CDR3: CASSLDYNEQFF

J: TRBJ2-7
V: TRBV6-6
size: -
D: -
DNA: TGTGCCAGCAGGCCGCGGGACTCCTACGAGCAGTACTTC
CDR3: CASRPRDSYEQYF

J: TRBJ1-6
V: TRBV28
size: few
D: -
DNA: TGTGCCAGCAGTCTAGGCATTTCGGGGGAAGCGGGTTCACCCCTCCACTTT
CDR3: CASSLGISGEAGSPLHF

J: TRBJ2-7
V: TRBV7-2
size: -
D: TRBD1
DNA: TGTGCCAGCAGCCAAGACAGGGGGCGTCTATCTAGCGAGCAGTACTTC
CDR3: CASSQDRGRLSSEQYF

J: TRBJ2-7
V: TRBV4-3
size: -
D: -
DNA: TGCGCCAGCAGCCAAGGATCTACCCTCTCCTACGAGCAGTACTTC
CDR3: CASSQGSTLSYEQYF

J: TRBJ1-2
V: TRBV29-1
size: -
D: -
DNA: TGCAGCGTTGATTTCCAGACAGCTAACTATGGCTACACCTTC
CDR3: CSVDFQTANYGYTF

J: TRBJ2-3
V: TRBV5-1
size: -
D: -
DNA: TGCGCCAGCAGCTTGGGAATGGAGGGAGATACGCAGTATTTT
CDR3: CASSLGMEGDTQYF

J: TRBJ2-7
V: TRBV9
size: -
D: -
DNA: TGTGCCAGCAGCGCCCCCGGGACGGCCGGGGAGCAGTACTTC
CDR3: CASSAPGTAGEQYF

J: TRBJ2-5
V: TRBV11-1
size: -
D: TRBD1
DNA: TGTGCCAGCAGCTCGGACAGGGCCTACCGTGAGACCCAGTACTTC
CDR3: CASSSDRAYRETQYF

J: TRBJ1-1
V: TRBV28
size: once
D: -
DNA: TGTGCCAGCAGTTTCCGCAGTGAAGCTTTCTTT
CDR3: CASSFRSEAFF

J: TRBJ2-3
V: TRBV6-5
size: -
D: -
DNA: TGTGCCAGCAGTGCCGGGGTGGACTGGACAGATACGCAGTATTTT
CDR3: CASSAGVDWTDTQYF

J: TRBJ1-2
V: TRBV27
size: -
D: TRBD1
DNA: TGTGCCAGCAGTTTAGACAGGGCTAACTATGGCTACACCTTC
CDR3: CASSLDRANYGYTF

J: TRBJ1-1
V: TRBV4-1
size: once
D: -
DNA: TGCGCCAGCAGCCAAGAAGACGGGGGCTGGGACACTGAAGCTTTCTTT
CDR3: CASSQEDGGWDTEAFF

J: TRBJ2-7
V: TRBV21-1
size: -
D: -
DNA: TGTGCCAGCAGCAGAAGCGGGAGAGTGGGCGAGCAGTACTTC
CDR3: CASSRSGRVGEQYF

J: TRBJ1-1
V: TRBV19
size: -
D: -
DNA: TGTGCCAGTAGTGTGGGGGGGGTGAACACTGAAGCTTTCTTT
CDR3: CASSVGGVNTEAFF

J: TRBJ2-7
V: TRBV28
size: -
D: -
DNA: TGTGCCAGCAGTTTGTACGGGGTGTATAACGACGAGCAGTACTTC
CDR3: CASSLYGVYNDEQYF

J: TRBJ2-7
V: TRBV6-6
size: -
D: TRBD1
DNA: TGTGCCAGCACTGTGACAGGGGGGCAAACCTACGAGCAGTACTTC
CDR3: CASTVTGGQTYEQYF

J: TRBJ1-6
V: TRBV28
size: -
D: -
DNA: TGTGCCAGCAGTTTTCTATTAGGGGGAGACGATTCACCCCTCCACTTT
CDR3: CASSFLLGGDDSPLHF

J: TRBJ2-1
V: TRBV2
size: -
D: TRBD2
DNA: TGTGCCAGCAGTGCGGGACTAGCGGGAGTAAGGGGGTACAATGAGCAGTTCTTC
CDR3: CASSAGLAGVRGYNEQFF

J: TRBJ2-7
V: TRBV5-1
size: -
D: TRBD2
DNA: TGCGCCAGCCGGGACGGGGCGGGAGAGTACGAGCAGTACTTC
CDR3: CASRDGAGEYEQYF

J: TRBJ1-2
V: TRBV6-1
size: -
D: TRBD1
DNA: TGTGCCAGCAGTCTGACAGGGTTGGGGGGCTACACCTTC
CDR3: CASSLTGLGGYTF

J: TRBJ2-7
V: TRBV5-1
size: -
D: -
DNA: TGCGCCAGCAGCCGAGATATCGGGCAGGCCCTGTTCGAGCAGTACTTC
CDR3: CASSRDIGQALFEQYF

J: TRBJ2-6
V: TRBV7-7
size: -
D: -
DNA: TGTGCCAGCAGCTCGCGTACGCCACAAAGTCGGGCCAACGTCCTGACTTTC
CDR3: CASSSRTPQSRANVLTF

J: TRBJ1-4
V: TRBV28
size: -
D: TRBD1
DNA: TGTGCCAGCAGTTTCCAGGGGGCGGGTGAAAAACTGTTTTTT
CDR3: CASSFQGAGEKLFF

J: TRBJ1-4
V: TRBV30
size: -
D: -
DNA: TGTGCCTGGAGTGGAGGCTTCAATGAAAAACTGTTTTTT
CDR3: CAWSGGFNEKLFF

J: TRBJ1-2
V: TRBV5-6
size: -
D: -
DNA: TGTGCCAGCAGCTTGGTCGTCGGGGCCTGGGGCTACACCTTC
CDR3: CASSLVVGAWGYTF

J: TRBJ2-1
V: TRBV7-6
size: -
D: -
DNA: TGTGCCAGCAGCTTAGGGAATGCCCTTGGATCTGAGCAGTTCTTC
CDR3: CASSLGNALGSEQFF

J: TRBJ2-7
V: TRBV11-3
size: -
D: TRBD1
DNA: TGTGCCAGCAGCCACGGGACAGGGGACGTGGAGCAGTACTTC
CDR3: CASSHGTGDVEQYF